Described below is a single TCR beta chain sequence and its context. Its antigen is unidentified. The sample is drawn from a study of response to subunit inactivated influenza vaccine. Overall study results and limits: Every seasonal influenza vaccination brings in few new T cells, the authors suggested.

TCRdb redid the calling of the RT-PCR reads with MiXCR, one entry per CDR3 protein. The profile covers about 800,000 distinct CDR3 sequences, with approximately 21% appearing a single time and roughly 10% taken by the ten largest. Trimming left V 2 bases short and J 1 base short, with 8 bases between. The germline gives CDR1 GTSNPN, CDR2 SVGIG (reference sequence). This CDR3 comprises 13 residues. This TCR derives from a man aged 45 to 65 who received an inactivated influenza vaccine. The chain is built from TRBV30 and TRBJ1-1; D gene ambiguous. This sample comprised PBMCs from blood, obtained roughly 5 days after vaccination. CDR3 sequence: CAWSRLSNTEAFF. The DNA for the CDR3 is TGTGCCTGGAGTCGTCTTTCGAACACTGAAGCTTTCTTT.